The 21 T cell receptor beta chains presented below share a single source sample, sequenced in a study of spatial heterogeneity in lung cancer. Notes on the study in general: For expanded intratumoral alpha and beta TCRs, counts tracked tumor mutation counts.

As for time point: sample taken at primary tumor resection. These receptors' antigens are unknown. A single record per CDR3 protein comes from TCRdb applying MiXCR to the 5' RACE reads. The sample includes about 2,000 distinct CDR3 sequences, over 7% of them seen just once. The sample here was lung tumor tissue, taken at surgery. The receptors come from a female donor with early-stage non-small cell lung cancer.

This clonotype is labeled as medium-sized (0.01 to 0.1%). One junction end does not reproduce the germline sequence, and a read error may be involved. The J gene is TRBJ1-3, the V gene TRBV20-1; 8 positions agree with TRBD1. From germline, CDR1 is DFQATT and CDR2 SNEGSKA (reference sequence). The CDR3 runs to 14 residues. The CDR3 reads CSARDRGGGNTIYF. CDR3 nucleotides: TGCAGTGCTCGAGACAGGGGAGGAGGAAACACCATATATTTT.

The gene calls are TRBV28 and TRBJ2-7; D gene ambiguous. Trimming pared 5 bases from V and 2 bases from J, leaving 10 bases between. This CDR3 comprises 13 residues. Germline V gives CDR1 MDHEN, CDR2 SYDVKM. The CDR3 protein is CASSMIGPYEQYF. The DNA for the CDR3 is TGTGCCAGCAGTATGATAGGGCCCTACGAGCAGTACTTC. The whole variable domain, filled in from reference TRBV28 and TRBJ2-7, reads DVKVTQSSRYLVKRTGEKVFLECVQDMDHENMFWYRQDPGLGLRLIYFSYDVKMKEKGDIPEGYSVSREKKERFSLILESASTNQTSMYLCASSMIGPYEQYFGPGTRLTVT.

In its sample, this clonotype ranks as medium-sized. This sequence joins TRBV29-1 and TRBJ2-7; D call uncertain. The CDR3 spans 11 residues. Per the germline V gene, CDR1 is SQVTM and CDR2 is ANQGSEA. Trimming shortened V by 7 bases and J by 4 bases, and 11 bases separated the two germline ends. Written as DNA, the CDR3 is TGCAGCGCCGCCGTAGAATACGAGCAGTACTTC. Protein product: CSAAVEYEQYF.

This clonotype is medium-sized within its sample. The V call is TRBV5-1, the J call TRBJ2-5; D perhaps matches TRBD1 (6 bases). CDR3 length equals 13 residues. Trimming removed 4 bases from V and 1 base from J, with 8 bases in between. Per the germline V gene, CDR1 is SGHRS and CDR2 is YFSETQ. The CDR3 DNA reads TGCGCCAGCAGCGGGGGCCCCCAAGAGACCCAGTACTTC. Translation gives CASSGGPQETQYF.

This clonotype is labeled medium-sized. This rearrangement joins TRBV5-4 to TRBJ2-2; unclear D gene. The CDR3 covers 15 residues. Looked up from germline, CDR1 is SGHNT and CDR2 is YYREEE (reference sequence). The V and J ends lost 4 bases and 4 bases respectively, with 14 bases between them. Here the CDR3 DNA reads TGTGCCAGCAGCCCCCCGGGCAGGTCCACCGGGGAGCTGTTTTTT. Encoded protein: CASSPPGRSTGELFF.

Judged by abundance, this clonotype is large (0.1 to 1%). This CDR3 is CASEGSRFGQFF. CDR3 nucleotides: TGTGCCAGCGAGGGTTCGAGGTTCGGGCAGTTCTTC. The V call is TRBV7-9, the J call TRBJ2-1; D is possibly TRBD2 (5 bases). The CDR3 runs to 12 residues. In germline, CDR1 is SEHNR, CDR2 FQNEAQ (reference sequence). Trimming cost V 8 bases and J 12 bases, with 17 bases left between them.

This clonotype is medium-sized in the sample. The chain joins TRBV18 to TRBJ2-1; weak D call: TRBD2 (5 bases). V gave up 4 bases and J gave up 9 bases, with 19 bases separating them. The CDR3 has 15 amino acids. Per the germline V gene, CDR1 is KGHSH and CDR2 is LQKENI. The CDR3 sequence is CASSRGLQYKGEQFF. In DNA form, the CDR3 reads TGTGCCAGCTCACGAGGGCTCCAATACAAGGGTGAGCAGTTCTTC.

The chain joins TRBV12-3 or TRBV12-4 to TRBJ1-2; no definite D call. V was trimmed by 4 bases and J by 8 bases, leaving 17 bases between them. The CDR3 has 14 residues. The CDR3 spells CASSSVTGLGGYTF. As DNA, the CDR3 is TGTGCCAGCAGTTCCGTTACCGGGCTAGGAGGCTACACCTTC.

This clonotype ranks as medium-sized. The chain links TRBV20-1 to TRBJ1-1, with TRBD1 as a possible D gene (5 bases). The CDR3 is 15 amino acids. V was cut by 3 bases and J by 4 bases, with 18 bases left in between. Germline V gene lookup returns CDR1 DFQATT and CDR2 SNEGSKA (reference sequence). CDR3 nucleotide sequence: TGCAGTGCTAGGCCCAATTCCGGGGGGAGCACTGAAGCTTTCTTT. Amino acids: CSARPNSGGSTEAFF.

Within the sample, this clonotype is medium-sized. V gene TRBV4-1 combines with J gene TRBJ2-7; the D gene is possibly TRBD1 (6 bases). Germline V gene data show CDR1 as MGHRA and CDR2 as YSYEKL. The CDR3 runs to 15 residues. Deletions cut 0 bases from V and 3 bases from J, with 12 bases between. CDR3 nucleotide sequence: TGCGCCAGCAGCCAAGATCCGGGACAACTCTACGAGCAGTACTTC. It codes for CASSQDPGQLYEQYF.

This clonotype is deemed medium-sized. In DNA form, the CDR3 reads TGTGCCAGCAGCCTCGCGCCGGGACTTAGCACAGATACGCAGTATTTT. As protein: CASSLAPGLSTDTQYF. V and J are TRBV11-2 and TRBJ2-3, with a possible D match to TRBD2 (6 bases). Trimming left V 5 bases short and J 0 bases short, with 15 bases between. This CDR3 is built from 16 residues. CDR1 is SGHAT, CDR2 FQNNGV, per germline.

In its sample, this clonotype was seen many times. This CDR3 is CSARDGAGVVLETQYF. The CDR3 DNA sequence: TGCAGTGCTAGAGATGGAGCGGGGGTAGTCTTGGAGACCCAGTACTTC. The chain employs TRBV20-1 and TRBJ2-5; 8 bases align to TRBD2. The CDR3 loop spans 16 amino acids. J gave up 5 bases and V 0 bases, and 11 bases lay outside the gene matches. Germline V gene lookup returns CDR1 DFQATT and CDR2 SNEGSKA (reference sequence).

This clonotype is judged medium-sized. The chain recombines TRBV20-1 with TRBJ1-2, with TRBD1 identical over 8 bases. V lost 2 bases to trimming and J lost 5 bases; unmatched junction nucleotides: 13. Germline V lookup: CDR1 DFQATT, CDR2 SNEGSKA (reference sequence). This CDR3 has 16 amino acids. The CDR3 nucleotides are TGCAGTGCTAGAACTACCGGACAGGGCCCTTTGTATGGCTACACCTTC. This translates into CSARTTGQGPLYGYTF.

This clonotype was counted at least ten times. The V and J genes are TRBV7-2 and TRBJ2-1; D is possibly TRBD2 (5 bases). CDR1 and CDR2 (germline): SGHTA, FQGNSA. This CDR3 is built from 13 residues. V dropped 3 bases and J dropped 7 bases, with 10 bases sitting between them. As DNA, the CDR3 is TGTGCCAGCAGCTTCGGAGGTGGGAATGAGCAGTTCTTC. Protein product: CASSFGGGNEQFF.

Relative to its sample, this clonotype is medium-sized. The chain recombines TRBV7-9 with TRBJ2-7, with 9 bases aligning to TRBD1. The CDR3 covers 16 residues. Trimming cost V 4 bases and J 1 base; bases outside gene matches: 8. Germline V gene data show CDR1 as SEHNR and CDR2 as FQNEAQ (reference sequence). CDR3 nucleotides: TGTGCCAGCAGCTCAACGGACAGGGGCAGATCCTACGAGCAGTACTTC. The encoded protein is CASSSTDRGRSYEQYF.

The chain uses TRBV12-3 or TRBV12-4 and TRBJ2-1, with TRBD2 as a possible D gene (6 bases). The CDR3 sequence is 14 residues long. Trimming took 7 bases from V and 5 from J, leaving 15 bases between them. This CDR3 reads CASNQGLPDNEQFF. Here the CDR3 DNA reads TGTGCCAGCAATCAGGGACTCCCAGACAATGAGCAGTTCTTC.

By proportion, this clonotype is medium-sized. The V and J genes are TRBV30 and TRBJ2-2; D unresolved. V lost 2 bases and J 8 bases, leaving 6 bases between the germline ends. This CDR3 contains 11 residues. Germline V gives CDR1 GTSNPN, CDR2 SVGIG (reference sequence). The CDR3 spells CAWSWGGELFF. The CDR3 DNA reads TGTGCCTGGAGTTGGGGTGGGGAGCTGTTTTTT.

In this sample, this clonotype turned up many times. The chain carries TRBV20-1 and TRBJ2-3; 14 positions match TRBD2. Germline V gives CDR1 DFQATT, CDR2 SNEGSKA (reference sequence). The CDR3 extends over 16 amino acids. After removal of 3 bases from V and 1 base from J, the junction contained 3 bases not matched to a gene. This CDR3 is CSASGLAGGGTDTQYF. In DNA form, the CDR3 reads TGCAGTGCTAGCGGACTAGCGGGGGGAGGCACAGATACGCAGTATTTT.

This clonotype is labeled as large. The rearrangement links TRBV7-3 to TRBJ2-1; TRBD1 aligns across 7 bases. Germline V gene lookup returns CDR1 SGHTA and CDR2 FQGTGA. The CDR3 totals 16 residues. Trimming cost V 0 bases and J 2 bases; bases outside gene matches: 4. The CDR3 region has the DNA TGTGCCAGCAGCTTAACCCAGGGGGTGGCCTACAATGAGCAGTTCTTC. Its translation is CASSLTQGVAYNEQFF.

This clonotype is deemed medium-sized. The J gene is TRBJ2-3, the V gene TRBV20-1; 10 bases match TRBD2. The CDR3 has 15 residues. The ends lost 5 bases at V and 4 bases at J; junction bases unmatched: 9. Germline V gene data show CDR1 as DFQATT and CDR2 as SNEGSKA (reference sequence). This CDR3 is CSARNRLAGADTQYF. Here the CDR3 DNA reads TGCAGTGCTCGGAACCGACTAGCGGGTGCAGATACGCAGTATTTT.

This clonotype counts as medium-sized. The chain couples TRBV5-6 to TRBJ2-7; maybe TRBD1 (5 bases). CDR3 length: 14 residues. Looked up from germline, CDR1 is SGHDT and CDR2 is YYEEEE. Between the trimmed V and J ends, which lost 0 bases and 2 bases, there was a span of 9 bases. CDR3 in amino acids: CASSLEGLAYEQYF. In nucleotides, the CDR3 is TGTGCCAGCAGCTTGGAGGGGTTAGCCTACGAGCAGTACTTC.